This T cell receptor (beta chain) was found in a study of Graves' ophthalmopathy and Graves' hyperthyroidism. The wider study: Researchers obtained peripheral blood at initial diagnosis, before any treatment had begun.

Concerning this clonotype: Its antigen is undetermined.

Trimming took 8 bases from V and 6 from J, leaving 13 bases between them. There are 12 residues in the CDR3. CDR1 and CDR2 from the germline V gene are MGHDK and SYGVNS. RNA transcripts were the template, and TCR beta CDR3 regions were amplified from them. First-round RT-PCR used HTBI primers; second-round multiplex PCR followed. TCRdb analysed the multiplex PCR reads with MiXCR anew, one entry per CDR3 protein. The sample shows roughly 700,000 distinct CDR3 sequences, roughly 40% of them seen only once. Study-level points and caveats: Blood also harbored most expanded thyroid clonotypes above 0.001 frequency. Ophthalmopathy cases were distinguished from stable hyperthyroidism by a 13-signature model, reaching around 88% sensitivity and approximately 81% specificity.

V is TRBV25-1 and J is TRBJ1-2, with D possibly being TRBD1 (5 bases). The sequencing sample was made of peripheral blood. The sequence came from an adult man with Graves' ophthalmopathy. The CDR3 bases are TGTGCCAGCTACGGCAGGGTAGATGGCTACACCTTC. This encodes CASYGRVDGYTF.